This is a list of T cell receptor beta chains from one sample in a study of T-cell memory formation after mild COVID-19. TCRdb re-derived calls from the 5' RACE reads in MiXCR, one entry per CDR3 protein. The table shows under 300,000 distinct CDR3 sequences, with 15% to 20% occurring only once. The sample taken for sequencing was PBMCs or a T cell subset sorted from them (not recorded which). The receptor source for this set is a man younger than 30 who had mild COVID-19 (a few samples of this study predate the infection). Cell type and time point are not known. Both conserved end residues are trimmed from each CDR3.

V gene	J gene	CDR3 protein
TRBV7-9	TRBJ1-1	ASSLWLNWQLNTEAF
TRBV9	TRBJ1-1	ASSSREVRSTEAF
TRBV7-8	TRBJ1-3	ASSLGLDNLDSGNTIY
TRBV12-3/TRBV12-4	TRBJ2-3	ASSLSTGTDTQY
TRBV9	TRBJ1-5	ASSAGYGGRERH
TRBV6-5	TRBJ2-5	ASSNDQGASETQY
TRBV20-1	TRBJ1-6	SARDIEDIGTNGSPLH
TRBV3-1	TRBJ1-2	ASSQADGGYT
TRBV7-2	TRBJ1-2	ASSFGLIGYT
TRBV7-2	TRBJ2-2	ASSLVRTSGELF
TRBV7-2	TRBJ1-4	ASSLTAKNEKLF
TRBV15	TRBJ1-2	ATSRDLGVGSVYGYT
TRBV5-1	TRBJ1-1	ASRGVGATEAF
TRBV24-1	TRBJ2-1	ATSDARDSHGYNEQF
TRBV2	TRBJ2-5	ASGMGVQETQY
TRBV4-1	TRBJ1-5	ASSQGPQGAGNQPQH
TRBV12-3/TRBV12-4	TRBJ1-1	ASSLREGNTEAF
TRBV5-1	TRBJ2-5	ASSFTPSGQETQY
TRBV4-2	TRBJ2-5	ASSQERRFPETQY
TRBV28	TRBJ2-5	ASRQLVPETQY
TRBV6-5	TRBJ1-1	ASSYVPGNTEAF
TRBV5-5	TRBJ1-6	ASSLRTGMDSPLH
TRBV5-1	TRBJ2-2	ASSLVGTPDGELF
TRBV20-1	TRBJ1-4	SADGDNEKLF
TRBV25-1	TRBJ2-5	ASSVWAGETQY
TRBV29-1	TRBJ2-1	SVDNTDEQF
TRBV6-5	TRBJ1-1	ASSQPATGTEAF
TRBV20-1	TRBJ2-5	SAFRGGEGQY
TRBV20-1	TRBJ2-1	SAPPAGGYNEQF
TRBV7-2	TRBJ1-1	ASSPIQADTEAF
TRBV19	TRBJ1-5	ASSPQGRRTPKSQPQH
TRBV20-1	TRBJ2-3	SARDLAGTDTQY
TRBV21-1	TRBJ2-1	ASSTGLDEQF
TRBV28	TRBJ1-5	ASRNGRANQPQH
TRBV4-3	TRBJ1-4	ASSQDLNPGIGEKLF
TRBV29-1	TRBJ2-3	SVPRSTDTQY
TRBV7-3	TRBJ2-2	ASSLVPAAGELF
TRBV28	TRBJ1-6	ASSLSRFLSSYNSPLH
TRBV5-1	TRBJ2-2	ASSLVYGAGELF
TRBV20-1	TRBJ2-5	SARGSGAPTQY